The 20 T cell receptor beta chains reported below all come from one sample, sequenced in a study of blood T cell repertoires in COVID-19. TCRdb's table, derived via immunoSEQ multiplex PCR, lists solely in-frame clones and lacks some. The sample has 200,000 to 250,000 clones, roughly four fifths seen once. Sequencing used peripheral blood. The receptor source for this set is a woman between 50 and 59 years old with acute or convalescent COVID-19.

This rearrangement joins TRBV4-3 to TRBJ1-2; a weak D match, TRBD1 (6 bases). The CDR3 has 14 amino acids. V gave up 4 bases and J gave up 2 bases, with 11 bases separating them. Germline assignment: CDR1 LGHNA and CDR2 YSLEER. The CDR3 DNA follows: TGCGCCAGCAGCCCTCAACAGGGAAACTATGGCTACACCTTC. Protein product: CASSPQQGNYGYTF.

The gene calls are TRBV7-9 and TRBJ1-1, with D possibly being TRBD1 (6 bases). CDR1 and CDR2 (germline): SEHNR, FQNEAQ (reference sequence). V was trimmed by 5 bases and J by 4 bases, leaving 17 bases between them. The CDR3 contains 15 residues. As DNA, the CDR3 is TGTGCCAGCAGCCTCGGGGGGCCAAGGAGCACTGAAGCTTTCTTT. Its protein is CASSLGGPRSTEAFF.

The CDR3 nucleotides read TGTGCCTGGAGTTTGAGGGGGCCTGACGAGCAGTACTTC. Translation gives CAWSLRGPDEQYF. The rearrangement links TRBV30 to TRBJ2-7; 7 nucleotides align to TRBD1. The junction had 6 bases not matched to a gene; V was cut back by 2 bases and J by 5 bases. The CDR3 totals 13 residues. Germline V lookup: CDR1 GTSNPN, CDR2 SVGIG (reference sequence).

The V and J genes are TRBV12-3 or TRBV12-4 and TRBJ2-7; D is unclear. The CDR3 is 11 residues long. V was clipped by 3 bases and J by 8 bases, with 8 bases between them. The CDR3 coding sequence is TGTGCCAGCAGTTTGTTGTCCAAGCAGTACTTC. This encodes CASSLLSKQYF.

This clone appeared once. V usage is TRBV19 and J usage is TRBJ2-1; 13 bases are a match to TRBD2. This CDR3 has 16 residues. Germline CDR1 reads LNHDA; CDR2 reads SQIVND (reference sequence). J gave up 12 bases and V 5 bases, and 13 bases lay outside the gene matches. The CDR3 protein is CASSSRTSGSPRRQFF. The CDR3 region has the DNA TGTGCCAGTAGTTCGCGGACTAGCGGGAGCCCCCGGAGGCAGTTCTTC.

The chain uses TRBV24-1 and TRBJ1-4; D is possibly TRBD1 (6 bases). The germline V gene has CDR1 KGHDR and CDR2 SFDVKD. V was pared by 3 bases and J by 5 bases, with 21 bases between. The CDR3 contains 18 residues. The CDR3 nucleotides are TGTGCCACCAGTGATCAAATGACAGGTATTGCCCGGAATGAAAAACTGTTTTTT. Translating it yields CATSDQMTGIARNEKLFF.

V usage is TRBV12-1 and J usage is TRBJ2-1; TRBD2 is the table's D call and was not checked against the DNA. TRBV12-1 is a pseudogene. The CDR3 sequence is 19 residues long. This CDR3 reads CASSLGTSGRAFGYNEQFF. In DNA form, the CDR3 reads TGTGCCAGCAGCTTGGGGACTAGCGGGAGGGCCTTTGGTTACAATGAGCAGTTCTTC.

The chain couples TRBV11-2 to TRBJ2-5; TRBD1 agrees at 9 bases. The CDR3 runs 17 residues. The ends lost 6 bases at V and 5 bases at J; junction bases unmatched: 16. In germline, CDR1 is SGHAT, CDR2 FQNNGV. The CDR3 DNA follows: TGTGCCAGCAGACCGAGGTGGGAAAACAGGGGGCCGGAGACCCAGTACTTC. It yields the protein CASRPRWENRGPETQYF.

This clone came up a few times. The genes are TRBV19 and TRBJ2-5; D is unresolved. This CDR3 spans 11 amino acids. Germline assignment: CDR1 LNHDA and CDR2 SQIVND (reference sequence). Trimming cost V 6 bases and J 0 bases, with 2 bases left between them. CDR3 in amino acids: CASSNQETQYF. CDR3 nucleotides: TGTGCCAGTAGCAACCAAGAGACCCAGTACTTC. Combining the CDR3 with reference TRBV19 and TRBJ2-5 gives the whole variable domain DGGITQSPKYLFRKEGQNVTLSCEQNLNHDAMYWYRQDPGQGLRLIYYSQIVNDFQKGDIAEGYSVSREKKESFPLTVTSAQKNPTAFYLCASSNQETQYFGPGTRLLVL.

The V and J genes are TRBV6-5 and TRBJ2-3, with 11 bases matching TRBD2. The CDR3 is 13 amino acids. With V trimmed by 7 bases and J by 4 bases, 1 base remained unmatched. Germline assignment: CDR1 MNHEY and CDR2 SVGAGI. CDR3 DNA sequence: TGTGCCAGCAAGACTAGCGGGGCAGATACGCAGTATTTT. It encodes CASKTSGADTQYF.

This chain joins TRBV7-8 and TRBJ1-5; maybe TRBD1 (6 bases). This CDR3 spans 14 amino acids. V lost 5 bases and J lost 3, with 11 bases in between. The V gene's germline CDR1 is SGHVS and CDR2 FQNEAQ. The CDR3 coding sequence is TGTGCCAGCAGCCATAGACAGGCCAATCAGCCCCAGCATTTT. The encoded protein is CASSHRQANQPQHF.

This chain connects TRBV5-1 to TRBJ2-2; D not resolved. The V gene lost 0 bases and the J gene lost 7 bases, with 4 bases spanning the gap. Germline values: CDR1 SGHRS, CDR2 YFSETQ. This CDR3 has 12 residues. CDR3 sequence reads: CASSLAGGELFF. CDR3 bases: TGCGCCAGCAGCTTGGCCGGCGGGGAGCTGTTTTTT. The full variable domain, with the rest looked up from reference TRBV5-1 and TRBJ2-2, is KAGVTQTPRYLIKTRGQQVTLSCSPISGHRSVSWYQQTPGQGLQFLFEYFSETQRNKGNFPGRFSGRQFSNSRSEMNVSTLELGDSALYLCASSLAGGELFFGEGSRLTVL.

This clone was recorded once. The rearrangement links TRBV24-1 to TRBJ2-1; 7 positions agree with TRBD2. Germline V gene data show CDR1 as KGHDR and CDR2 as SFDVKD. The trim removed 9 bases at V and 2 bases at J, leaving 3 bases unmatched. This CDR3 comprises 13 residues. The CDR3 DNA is TGTGCCACCTCTAGCGGTACCTACAATGAGCAGTTCTTC. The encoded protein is CATSSGTYNEQFF.

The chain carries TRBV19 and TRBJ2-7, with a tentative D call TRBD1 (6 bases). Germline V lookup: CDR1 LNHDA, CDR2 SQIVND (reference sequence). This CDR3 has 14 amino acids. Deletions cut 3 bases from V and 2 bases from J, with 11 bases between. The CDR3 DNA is TGTGCCAGTAGTATCCGGGACACGGCCTACGAGCAGTACTTC. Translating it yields CASSIRDTAYEQYF.

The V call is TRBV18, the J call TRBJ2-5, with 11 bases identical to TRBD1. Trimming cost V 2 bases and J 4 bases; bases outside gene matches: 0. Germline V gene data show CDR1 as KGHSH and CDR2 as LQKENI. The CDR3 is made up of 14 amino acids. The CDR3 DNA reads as TGTGCCAGCTCACCAGGGACAGGGGGAGAGACCCAGTACTTC. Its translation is CASSPGTGGETQYF.

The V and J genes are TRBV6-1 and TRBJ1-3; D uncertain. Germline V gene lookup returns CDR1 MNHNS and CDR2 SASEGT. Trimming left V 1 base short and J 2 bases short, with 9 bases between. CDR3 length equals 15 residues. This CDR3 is CASSEDTETGNTIYF. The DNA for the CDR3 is TGTGCCAGCAGTGAAGATACAGAAACTGGAAACACCATATATTTT.

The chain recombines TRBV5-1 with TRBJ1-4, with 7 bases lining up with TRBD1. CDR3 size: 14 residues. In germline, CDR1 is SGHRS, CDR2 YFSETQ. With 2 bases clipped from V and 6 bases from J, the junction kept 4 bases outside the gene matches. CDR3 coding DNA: TGCGCCAGCAGCTTTACAGGGGAAGATGAAAAACTGTTTTTT. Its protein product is CASSFTGEDEKLFF.

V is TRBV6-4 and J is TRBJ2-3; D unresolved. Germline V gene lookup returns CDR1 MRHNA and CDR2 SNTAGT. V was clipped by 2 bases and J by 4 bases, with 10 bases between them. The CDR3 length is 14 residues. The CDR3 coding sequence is TGTGCCAGCAGTGACCCCGGCAGGCCAGATACGCAGTATTTT. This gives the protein CASSDPGRPDTQYF.

Here the CDR3 DNA reads TGTGCCATTTCCCGGGACAGGGGGCAAGGCTACACCTTC. This translates into CAISRDRGQGYTF. The chain has TRBV19 and TRBJ1-2, with 12 bases lining up with TRBD1. Trimming took 10 bases from V and 8 from J; bases not matched to a gene: 8. The CDR3 has 13 residues. Germline V gives CDR1 LNHDA, CDR2 SQIVND (reference sequence).

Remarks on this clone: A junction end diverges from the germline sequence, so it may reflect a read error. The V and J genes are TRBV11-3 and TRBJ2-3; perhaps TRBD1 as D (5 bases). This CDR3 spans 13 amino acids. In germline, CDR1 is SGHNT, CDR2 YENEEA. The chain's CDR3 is CASSRTPGIGVRF. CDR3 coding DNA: TGTGCCAGCAGCCGAACCCCAGGAATAGGGGTGAGGTTT.